This T cell receptor beta chain is drawn from a study of OX40 agonist ivuxolimab in advanced cancers. Profiled with immunoSEQ multiplex PCR; TCRdb holds only in-frame clones, not every one. Of approximately 25,000 clones in the sample, about three quarters were seen once. Per germline, CDR1 SGDLS and CDR2 YYNGEE. The CDR3 is 17 amino acids. Trimming removed 3 bases from V and 2 bases from J; junction bases left unmatched: 10. V gene TRBV9 combines with J gene TRBJ2-3, with 9 bases identical to TRBD2. The TCR originated in an adult with an advanced solid tumor such as melanoma, head and neck, liver or kidney cancer. Sequenced here: CD4+ or CD8+ T cells sorted from blood, sampled in a trial of the OX40 agonist ivuxolimab. The CDR3, as DNA: TGTGCCAGCAGCGCAGCACCCAGCGGGGGGTTCACAGATACGCAGTATTTT. Encoded protein: CASSAAPSGGFTDTQYF.